One and the same sample provided the 30 T cell receptor beta chains below, sequenced in a study of CD8+ T cells in alopecia areata. The sequencing template was cDNA reverse transcribed from extracted RNA. TCRdb keeps only in-frame clones here, not all; method: immunoSEQ multiplex PCR. The data contain roughly 150,000 clones, approximately 56% of them seen just once; the ten biggest clones take up 36%. The source material was CD8+ T cells sorted from blood. Receptors originate from a human donor in good health.

This chain joins TRBV9 and TRBJ2-7; no definite D call. The length of the CDR3 is 14 residues. Germline CDR1 is SGDLS and CDR2 is YYNGEE. Trimming pared 3 bases from V and 2 bases from J, leaving 12 bases between. The CDR3 nucleotides are TGTGCCAGCAGCGCAGGACCCGGGCCCTACGAGCAGTACTTC. As protein: CASSAGPGPYEQYF.

Concerning this clone: One junction end disagrees with the germline gene, perhaps due to a read error. The chain joins TRBV29-1 to TRBJ2-1, with D possibly being TRBD2 (6 bases). Germline V gene data show CDR1 as SQVTM and CDR2 as ANQGSEA. The CDR3 consists of 14 residues. The CDR3: CSGDSGTHYNQQFF. CDR3 in DNA: TGCAGCGGGGACTCCGGGACTCACTACAATCAGCAGTTCTTC.

The table lists this clone with a count of one. The J gene is TRBJ2-2, the V gene TRBV27; D remains ambiguous. CDR3 length equals 13 residues. Between the trimmed V and J ends, which lost 5 bases and 4 bases, there was a span of 8 bases. Germline lookup yields CDR1 MNHEY and CDR2 SMNVEV (reference sequence). The CDR3 bases are TGTGCCAGCAGTCCTACGGCCACCGGGGAGCTGTTTTTT. It specifies CASSPTATGELFF.

This clone has a handful of counts. The chain joins TRBV29-1 to TRBJ2-5; D may match TRBD1 or TRBD2 (6 bases each). The V and J ends lost 4 bases and 4 bases respectively, with 19 bases between them. The CDR3 is 15 amino acids. Germline values: CDR1 SQVTM, CDR2 ANQGSEA. The CDR3 spells CSVGGRGEGGETQYF. The CDR3 bases are TGCAGCGTTGGCGGAAGGGGTGAGGGGGGAGAGACCCAGTACTTC.

The rearrangement links TRBV6-5 to TRBJ2-3; 7 positions match TRBD2. The CDR3 contains 16 residues. Looked up from germline, CDR1 is MNHEY and CDR2 is SVGAGI. After removal of 0 bases from V and 0 bases from J, the junction contained 3 bases not matched to a gene. The CDR3, as DNA: TGTGCCAGCAGTTACTCGCAGCGGGGCAGCACAGATACGCAGTATTTT. This gives the protein CASSYSQRGSTDTQYF.

V and J are TRBV6-5 and TRBJ1-5; the D gene is possibly TRBD1 (5 bases). The CDR3 contains 13 residues. CDR1 is MNHEY, CDR2 SVGAGI, per germline. Trimming removed 5 bases from V and 6 bases from J, with 11 bases in between. This CDR3 is CASSVWGGQPQHF. CDR3 nucleotides: TGTGCCAGCAGTGTATGGGGGGGTCAGCCCCAGCATTTT.

This sequence joins TRBV30 and TRBJ1-2; 9 bases fit TRBD1. CDR1 is GTSNPN, CDR2 SVGIG, per germline (reference sequence). The CDR3 has 16 residues. J gave up 7 bases and V 3 bases, and 15 bases lay outside the gene matches. In DNA, the CDR3 is TGTGCCTGGAGCCATAGGTTGGGGACAGGGAGTTTTGGCTACACCTTC. Amino acids: CAWSHRLGTGSFGYTF.

The rearrangement links TRBV29-1 to TRBJ2-5, with TRBD1 identical over 10 bases. The J call is doubtful: the DNA matches TRBJ2-7 better. Germline-derived CDR1 and CDR2 are SQVTM and ANQGSEA. The CDR3 spans 14 residues. The CDR3 bases are TGCAGCGTGAGAGGGACAGGGGTCGGGTACGAGCAGTACTTC. It specifies CSVRGTGVGYEQYF.

The J gene is TRBJ1-1, the V gene TRBV10-3; D remains ambiguous. V was trimmed by 4 bases and J by 0 bases, leaving 15 bases between them. Germline V gene data show CDR1 as ENHRY and CDR2 as SYGVKD. The CDR3 is 16 amino acids. CDR3: CAISGTGSLMNTEAFF. CDR3 bases: TGTGCCATCAGTGGAACCGGGTCGCTCATGAACACTGAAGCTTTCTTT.

The V gene is TRBV11-2, the J gene TRBJ2-2, with unresolved D. The CDR3 consists of 13 residues. Trimming removed 3 bases at V and 7 bases at J, with 9 bases between. CDR1 and CDR2 (germline): SGHAT, FQNNGV. This chain's CDR3 is CASSFGSVGELFF. The CDR3 nucleotides read TGTGCCAGCAGCTTCGGCTCAGTCGGGGAGCTGTTTTTT. The full variable domain, rest sourced from reference TRBV11-2 and TRBJ2-2, is EAGVAQSPRYKIIEKRQSVAFWCNPISGHATLYWYQQILGQGPKLLIQFQNNGVVDDSQLPKDRFSAERLKGVDSTLKIQPAKLEDSAVYLCASSFGSVGELFFGEGSRLTVL.

The rearrangement joins TRBV29-1 to TRBJ2-3; perhaps TRBD2 as D (6 bases). V was shortened by 7 bases and J by 4 bases, with 15 bases between the two germline ends. The CDR3 runs 13 residues. Per germline, CDR1 SQVTM and CDR2 ANQGSEA. The CDR3 DNA sequence: TGCAGCGACAGTCGGGGGAGTCCAGATACGCAGTATTTT. Translating gives CSDSRGSPDTQYF.

The CDR3 DNA is TGCGCCAGCAGCCAAGTGAATCTGCCCCAAGAGACCCAGTACTTC. The encoded protein is CASSQVNLPQETQYF. The chain has TRBV4-1 and TRBJ2-5; D is unresolved. The V end lost 1 base, the J end lost 1 base, and 10 bases lay between the germline ends. Germline values: CDR1 MGHRA, CDR2 YSYEKL. This CDR3 is built from 15 residues.

The V call is TRBV9, the J call TRBJ2-7; no reliable D call. CDR1 is SGDLS, CDR2 YYNGEE, per germline. Trimming took 4 bases from V and 5 from J, leaving 16 bases between them. The CDR3 totals 14 residues. DNA for the CDR3: TGTGCCAGCAGCCCCCGGGTAGGAGCGAACGAGCAGTACTTC. Encoded protein: CASSPRVGANEQYF.

CDR3: CASRAGFQETQYF. CDR3 nucleotide sequence: TGTGCCAGCAGGGCAGGTTTCCAAGAGACCCAGTACTTC. The rearrangement joins TRBV28 to TRBJ2-5; D ambiguous. CDR1 and CDR2 (germline): MDHEN, SYDVKM. V dropped 6 bases and J dropped 1 base, with 9 bases sitting between them. CDR3 length: 13 amino acids.

The chain has TRBV4-1 and TRBJ2-5; unclear D gene. Germline CDR1 and CDR2: MGHRA and YSYEKL. The V end lost 4 bases, the J end lost 6 bases, and 15 bases lay between the germline ends. The CDR3 covers 14 residues. Here the CDR3 DNA reads TGCGCCAGCAGCCCCCCTACTTCGTCAAAGACCCAGTACTTC. Translation: CASSPPTSSKTQYF.

This chain uses TRBV10-2 with TRBJ1-5, with D maybe TRBD1 (5 bases). The CDR3 contains 12 residues. CDR1 and CDR2 from the germline V gene are WSHSY and SAAADI. Trimming shortened V by 5 bases and J by 7 bases, and 9 bases separated the two germline ends. CDR3 loop: CASSSRDQPQHF. DNA for the CDR3: TGCGCCAGCAGTTCCAGGGACCAGCCCCAGCATTTT.

The chain combines TRBV2 with TRBJ2-5; D uncertain. CDR1 is SNHLY and CDR2 is FYNNEI in the germline V gene. Trimming cost V 6 bases and J 0 bases, with 8 bases left between them. The CDR3 is 13 amino acids. The CDR3 reads CASSRLNQETQYF. In DNA, the CDR3 is TGTGCCAGCAGCAGACTCAACCAAGAGACCCAGTACTTC.

The chain carries TRBV5-1 and TRBJ2-2; D remains unclear. CDR3 length: 13 amino acids. CDR1 is SGHRS, CDR2 YFSETQ, per germline. Trimming left V 4 bases short and J 6 bases short, with 10 bases between. In DNA form, the CDR3 reads TGCGCCAGCAGCGATGTACCGTCCGGGGAGCTGTTTTTT. Protein product: CASSDVPSGELFF. The complete variable domain, with remaining parts taken from reference TRBV5-1 and TRBJ2-2, reads KAGVTQTPRYLIKTRGQQVTLSCSPISGHRSVSWYQQTPGQGLQFLFEYFSETQRNKGNFPGRFSGRQFSNSRSEMNVSTLELGDSALYLCASSDVPSGELFFGEGSRLTVL.

The CDR3 loop reads CASSLGTSEQYF. The CDR3 DNA is TGTGCCAGCAGTTTAGGGACTTCCGAGCAGTACTTC. The rearrangement uses TRBV27 and TRBJ2-7; tentative D call: TRBD2 (6 bases). The CDR3 spans 12 residues. V gave up 2 bases and J gave up 6 bases, with 8 bases separating them. Germline V gene sequence: CDR1 MNHEY, CDR2 SMNVEV (reference sequence).

The chain employs TRBV19 and TRBJ1-2; 10 bases line up with TRBD1. After removal of 4 bases from V and 4 bases from J, the junction contained 12 bases not matched to a gene. Germline V lookup: CDR1 LNHDA, CDR2 SQIVND (reference sequence). This CDR3 has 17 residues. CDR3 DNA: TGTGCCAGTAGTAAGGGACAGGGGCCGGCCTGGGTCTATGGCTACACCTTC. The encoded protein is CASSKGQGPAWVYGYTF.

This clone was counted a single time. The rearrangement joins TRBV4-1 to TRBJ1-5; no clear D. This CDR3 region has 14 residues. Trimming took off 1 base at V and 2 bases at J, with 6 bases between the two ends. Germline V gene data show CDR1 as MGHRA and CDR2 as YSYEKL. In DNA, the CDR3 is TGCGCCAGCAGCCAAGTGTTGGGCAATCAGCCCCAGCATTTT. It codes for CASSQVLGNQPQHF.

DNA for the CDR3: TGCGCCAGCAGCCAAGGACAGGCGACTCACATGAACACTGAAGCTTTCTTT. This translates into CASSQGQATHMNTEAFF. This chain joins TRBV5-1 and TRBJ1-1; 7 bases are shared with TRBD1. The junction had 12 bases not matched to a gene; V was cut back by 4 bases and J by 0 bases. Germline V CDR1 and CDR2: SGHRS, YFSETQ. The CDR3 spans 17 residues.

V gene TRBV25-1 combines with J gene TRBJ2-7; 8 nucleotides line up with TRBD2. The V gene's germline CDR1 is MGHDK and CDR2 SYGVNS. The J segment lost 6 bases and the V segment lost 4 bases, leaving 11 bases of the junction unmatched. The CDR3 covers 15 residues. The CDR3 DNA sequence: TGTGCCAGCAGTGGACCGGGACTAGGAAGGCCCGAGCAGTACTTC. Its protein product is CASSGPGLGRPEQYF.

This clone has a handful of counts. The chain employs TRBV11-2 and TRBJ2-1, with 8 bases aligning to TRBD2. The J segment lost 4 bases and the V segment lost 2 bases, leaving 4 bases of the junction unmatched. The CDR3 has 15 amino acids. Germline V lookup: CDR1 SGHAT, CDR2 FQNNGV. The chain's CDR3 is CASSLIAGPYNEQFF. The CDR3 bases are TGTGCCAGCAGCTTAATAGCGGGACCATACAATGAGCAGTTCTTC.

The V and J genes are TRBV4-1 and TRBJ2-7; 9 nucleotides line up with TRBD2. Trimming cost V 4 bases and J 7 bases; bases outside gene matches: 11. The germline V gene encodes CDR1 MGHRA and CDR2 YSYEKL. The CDR3 sequence is 15 residues long. CDR3 nucleotides: TGCGCCAGCAGCCCACTAGCGGGCGGGTCGAGAGAGCAGTACTTC. Amino acid sequence: CASSPLAGGSREQYF.

The chain uses TRBV29-1 and TRBJ2-1; a possible D gene is TRBD2 (5 bases). CDR1 SQVTM and CDR2 ANQGSEA come from the germline V gene. This CDR3 is 14 amino acids long. The ends were cut back, 3 bases at V and 0 bases at J, with 9 bases in the middle. The CDR3 reads CSVEDLYSYNEQFF. The CDR3 DNA follows: TGCAGCGTTGAGGACTTATACTCCTACAATGAGCAGTTCTTC.

The V gene is TRBV29-1, the J gene TRBJ1-2, with D possibly TRBD1 on 6 matching bases. CDR1 and CDR2 from the germline V gene are SQVTM and ANQGSEA. The V gene lost 7 bases and the J gene lost 0 bases, with 18 bases spanning the gap. This CDR3 region has 15 residues. The CDR3 is CSDIVGQQTNYGYTF. CDR3 in DNA: TGCAGCGACATCGTCGGACAGCAAACTAACTATGGCTACACCTTC.

This chain connects TRBV2 to TRBJ2-1; 9 nucleotides line up with TRBD1. Trimming at V came to 7 bases and at J to 7 bases, leaving 11 bases not matched to a gene. This CDR3 region has 15 residues. CDR1 and CDR2 (germline): SNHLY, FYNNEI. CDR3 residues: CASKRGTGSDNEQFF. DNA of the CDR3: TGTGCCAGCAAAAGGGGGACAGGGTCGGATAATGAGCAGTTCTTC.

The V and J genes are TRBV29-1 and TRBJ1-2; TRBD1 might be the D (6 bases). Trimming left V 6 bases short and J 8 bases short, with 22 bases between. This CDR3 has 14 amino acids. Germline V lookup: CDR1 SQVTM, CDR2 ANQGSEA. CDR3 nucleotides: TGCAGCGTGGCAAATCGACAGGCTGGTCAAGGCTACACCTTC. This translates into CSVANRQAGQGYTF.

The genes are TRBV7-3 and TRBJ2-7, with 10 bases lining up with TRBD1. The CDR3 sequence is 13 residues long. With V trimmed by 5 bases and J by 6 bases, 4 bases remained unmatched. Germline CDR1 and CDR2: SGHTA and FQGTGA. CDR3 nucleotide sequence: TGTGCCAGCAGCCCGGACAGGGGGGCCGAGCAGTACTTC. Protein product: CASSPDRGAEQYF. Full variable domain (missing parts from reference TRBV7-3 and TRBJ2-7): GAGVSQTPSNKVTEKGKYVELRCDPISGHTALYWYRQSLGQGPEFLIYFQGTGAADDSGLPNDRFFAVRPEGSVSTLKIQRTERGDSAVYLCASSPDRGAEQYFGPGTRLTVT.